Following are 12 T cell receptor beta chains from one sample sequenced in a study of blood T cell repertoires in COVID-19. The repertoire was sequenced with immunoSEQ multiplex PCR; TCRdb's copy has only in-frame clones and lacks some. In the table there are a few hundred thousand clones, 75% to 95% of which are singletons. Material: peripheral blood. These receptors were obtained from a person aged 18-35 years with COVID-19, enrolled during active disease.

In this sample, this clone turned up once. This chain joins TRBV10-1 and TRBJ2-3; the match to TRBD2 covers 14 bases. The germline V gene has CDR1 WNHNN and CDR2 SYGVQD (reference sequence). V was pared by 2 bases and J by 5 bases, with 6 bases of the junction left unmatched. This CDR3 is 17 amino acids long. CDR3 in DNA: TGCGCCAGCAGTGAGGGGGGACTAGCGGGAGTGGAAGATACGCAGTATTTT. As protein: CASSEGGLAGVEDTQYF.

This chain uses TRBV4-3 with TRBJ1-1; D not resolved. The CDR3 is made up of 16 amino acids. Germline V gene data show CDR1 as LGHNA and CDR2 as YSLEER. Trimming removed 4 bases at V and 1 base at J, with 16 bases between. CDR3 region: CASSRDRVRTNTEAFF. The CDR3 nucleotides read TGCGCCAGCAGCCGTGACCGGGTTCGAACGAACACTGAAGCTTTCTTT.

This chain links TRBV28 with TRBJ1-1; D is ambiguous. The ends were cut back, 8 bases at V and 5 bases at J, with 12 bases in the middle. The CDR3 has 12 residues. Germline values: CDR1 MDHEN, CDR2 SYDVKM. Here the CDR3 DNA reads TGTGCCAGCGGAGATCGGGGAACTGAAGCTTTCTTT. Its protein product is CASGDRGTEAFF.

As DNA, the CDR3 is TGTGCCAGCAGGACAGCGTGGGATCAGCCCCAGCATTTT. Translated, it gives CASRTAWDQPQHF. The V and J genes are TRBV2 and TRBJ1-5; TRBD1 might be the D (5 bases). V lost 6 bases to trimming and J lost 5 bases, with 11 bases between them. CDR3 length: 13 residues. Looked up from germline, CDR1 is SNHLY and CDR2 is FYNNEI.

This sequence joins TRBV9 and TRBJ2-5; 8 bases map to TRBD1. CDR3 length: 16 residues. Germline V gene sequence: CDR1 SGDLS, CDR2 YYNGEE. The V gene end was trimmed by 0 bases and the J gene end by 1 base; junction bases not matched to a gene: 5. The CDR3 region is CASSVAPGQAQETQYF. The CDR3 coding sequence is TGTGCCAGCAGCGTAGCCCCGGGACAGGCCCAAGAGACCCAGTACTTC.

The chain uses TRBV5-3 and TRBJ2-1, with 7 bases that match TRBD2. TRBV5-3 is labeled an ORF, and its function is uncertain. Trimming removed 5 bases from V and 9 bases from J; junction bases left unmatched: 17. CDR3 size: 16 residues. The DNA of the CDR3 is TGTGCCAGAAGGGGGCTGGGCGGGAGTGATGTGAGTGAGCAGTTCTTC. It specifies CARRGLGGSDVSEQFF.

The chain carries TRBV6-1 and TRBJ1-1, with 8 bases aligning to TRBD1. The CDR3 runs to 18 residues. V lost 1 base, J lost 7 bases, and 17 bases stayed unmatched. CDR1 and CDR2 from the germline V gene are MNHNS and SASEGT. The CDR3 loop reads CASSEDPRQGAFKGEAFF. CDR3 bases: TGTGCCAGCAGTGAAGACCCCAGGCAGGGGGCTTTTAAGGGTGAAGCTTTCTTT.

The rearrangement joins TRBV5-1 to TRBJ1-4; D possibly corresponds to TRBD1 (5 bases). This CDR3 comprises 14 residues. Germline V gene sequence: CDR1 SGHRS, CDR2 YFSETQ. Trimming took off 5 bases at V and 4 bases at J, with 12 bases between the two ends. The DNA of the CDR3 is TGCGCCAGCAGTGGGGGGGAGATTAATGAAAAACTGTTTTTT. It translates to CASSGGEINEKLFF.

Here the CDR3 reads CSVESEERTGELFF. The DNA for the CDR3 is TGCAGCGTTGAAAGTGAAGAGCGGACCGGGGAGCTGTTTTTT. The chain employs TRBV29-1 and TRBJ2-2, with D possibly being TRBD2 (5 bases). Germline loops: CDR1 SQVTM, CDR2 ANQGSEA. V lost 2 bases and J 5 bases, leaving 12 bases between the germline ends. The CDR3 extends over 14 amino acids.

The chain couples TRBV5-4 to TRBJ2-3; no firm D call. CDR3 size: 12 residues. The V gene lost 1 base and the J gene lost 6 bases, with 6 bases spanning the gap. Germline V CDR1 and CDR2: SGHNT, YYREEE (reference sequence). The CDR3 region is CASSLYADTQYF. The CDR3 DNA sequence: TGTGCCAGCAGCTTGTATGCGGATACGCAGTATTTT.

The CDR3 sequence is CASSQTGGRSPLHF. As DNA, the CDR3 is TGTGCCAGTAGTCAGACAGGGGGAAGATCACCCCTCCACTTT. The V and J genes are TRBV19 and TRBJ1-6; TRBD1 aligns across 9 bases. This CDR3 is built from 14 residues. V was clipped by 5 bases and J by 10 bases; unmatched bases: 6. The germline V gene encodes CDR1 LNHDA and CDR2 SQIVND (reference sequence).

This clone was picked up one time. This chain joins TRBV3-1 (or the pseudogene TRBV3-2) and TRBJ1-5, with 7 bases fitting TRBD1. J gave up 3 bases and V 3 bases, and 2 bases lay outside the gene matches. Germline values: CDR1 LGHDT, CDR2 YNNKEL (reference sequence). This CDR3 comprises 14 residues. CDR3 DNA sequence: TGTGCCAGCAGCCAGACAGGGATCAATCAGCCCCAGCATTTT. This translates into CASSQTGINQPQHF.